The 17 T cell receptor beta chains presented below share a single source sample, sequenced in a study of CD8 T cells in Susac syndrome. Reverse transcription used about 0.45 to 1 ug RNA and random hexamers. TCRdb used MiXCR to reprocess the immunoSEQ multiplex PCR reads, holding one entry per CDR3 protein. This table holds around 120,000 distinct CDR3 sequences, approximately 93% found once. Input material: CD4+ T cells from PBMCs. All receptors derive from a human donor with multiple sclerosis.

V gene TRBV19 combines with J gene TRBJ1-2; D possibly corresponds to TRBD1 (5 bases). V lost 6 bases and J 3 bases, leaving 20 bases between the germline ends. The CDR3 runs 16 residues. Looked up from germline, CDR1 is LNHDA and CDR2 is SQIVND (reference sequence). The CDR3 DNA sequence: TGTGCCAGTAGCGTCCAATTCTCGGGGACGGACTATGGCTACACCTTC. Translated: CASSVQFSGTDYGYTF.

The chain joins TRBV29-1 to TRBJ1-2, with D hard to call. The CDR3 is 12 residues long. The V gene's germline CDR1 is SQVTM and CDR2 ANQGSEA. V was clipped by 6 bases and J by 4 bases, with 12 bases between them. The CDR3 sequence: CSVRVARYGYTF. As DNA, the CDR3 is TGCAGCGTCCGTGTGGCCCGCTATGGCTACACCTTC.

The V gene is TRBV7-9, the J gene TRBJ1-1; TRBD1 is a possible D gene (5 bases). The CDR3 extends over 13 amino acids. The germline CDR1 and CDR2 sequences are SEHNR and FQNEAQ (reference sequence). Trimming stripped 4 bases from V and 6 bases from J, with 12 bases between. CDR3 nucleotide sequence: TGTGCCAGCAGCTCAGGGCTTACGGCTGAAGCTTTCTTT. It specifies CASSSGLTAEAFF.

The chain links TRBV10-3 to TRBJ1-1; 9 nucleotides line up with TRBD1. The CDR3 has 14 residues. V trimming: 10 bases; J trimming: 6 bases; junction bases outside the gene matches: 12. CDR1 and CDR2 (germline): ENHRY, SYGVKD. The CDR3 loop is CATNPGQGVAEAFF. Written as DNA, the CDR3 is TGTGCCACCAACCCGGGACAGGGTGTTGCTGAAGCTTTCTTT.

V is TRBV19 and J is TRBJ1-5, with 10 nucleotides matching TRBD1. The length of the CDR3 is 16 residues. The germline V gene encodes CDR1 LNHDA and CDR2 SQIVND (reference sequence). The trim removed 2 bases at V and 8 bases at J, leaving 9 bases unmatched. The DNA of the CDR3 is TGTGCCAGTAGTATATCCCAGGGACAGGGGTGGAAGCCCCAGCATTTT. Translation gives CASSISQGQGWKPQHF.

The chain uses TRBV9 and TRBJ2-6; 9 bases fit TRBD1. Losses at the gene ends were 1 base for V and 4 bases for J; bases not matched to a gene: 9. The CDR3 runs to 18 residues. Germline V gives CDR1 SGDLS, CDR2 YYNGEE. CDR3: CASSVKLGTGYGANVLTF. The DNA for the CDR3 is TGTGCCAGCAGCGTAAAGCTCGGGACAGGGTACGGGGCCAACGTCCTGACTTTC.

This chain connects TRBV9 to TRBJ1-4, with D hard to call. The CDR3 contains 12 residues. V was trimmed by 4 bases and J by 7 bases, leaving 8 bases between them. Germline CDR1 SGDLS, CDR2 YYNGEE. The chain's CDR3 is CASSPLGEKLFF. The CDR3 nucleotides read TGTGCCAGCAGCCCCCTGGGTGAAAAACTGTTTTTT.

V is TRBV9 and J is TRBJ2-3; TRBD1 agrees at 7 bases. Per germline, CDR1 SGDLS and CDR2 YYNGEE. The CDR3 loop spans 15 amino acids. Losses at the gene ends were 4 bases for V and 5 bases for J; bases not matched to a gene: 10. DNA for the CDR3: TGTGCCAGCAGCTCCATGACAGGGAAGAAAGATACGCAGTATTTT. Its translation is CASSSMTGKKDTQYF.

The chain is built from TRBV4-1 and TRBJ1-2; D is perhaps TRBD1 (5 bases). Germline V gene sequence: CDR1 MGHRA, CDR2 YSYEKL. The CDR3 has 17 residues. V lost 0 bases to trimming and J lost 2 bases, with 16 bases between them. The CDR3, as DNA: TGCGCCAGCAGCCAAGAAGAGATCCGGGCAGGGAACTATGGCTACACCTTC. Its protein product is CASSQEEIRAGNYGYTF.

The chain uses TRBV9 and TRBJ1-1, with 9 bases lining up with TRBD1. In germline, CDR1 is SGDLS, CDR2 YYNGEE. This CDR3 comprises 14 residues. Unmatched junction bases numbered 8, after V lost 6 bases and J lost 5 bases. The CDR3 DNA reads TGTGCCAGCACCCTTGGACAGGGGAGGACTGAAGCTTTCTTT. Its protein is CASTLGQGRTEAFF.

The J gene is TRBJ2-7, the V gene TRBV6-1; TRBD1 aligns across 7 bases. This CDR3 comprises 14 residues. V lost 8 bases and J lost 2; bases outside the gene matches: 9. Germline V lookup: CDR1 MNHNS, CDR2 SASEGT. The CDR3 coding sequence is TGTGCCAGCCGGAGAACAGGGGTCGCCTACGAGCAGTACTTC. It encodes CASRRTGVAYEQYF.

The V call is TRBV7-9, the J call TRBJ2-7; either TRBD1 or TRBD2 may supply D (5 bases each). CDR3 length equals 16 residues. Germline assignment: CDR1 SEHNR and CDR2 FQNEAQ (reference sequence). Trimming stripped 3 bases from V and 1 base from J, with 16 bases between. CDR3 nucleotide sequence: TGTGCCAGCAGCTTCGCACCGGGACCGATATCCTACGAGCAGTACTTC. Residues: CASSFAPGPISYEQYF.

The J gene is TRBJ2-6, the V gene TRBV3-1; 10 positions match TRBD1. Trimming cost V 6 bases and J 1 base; bases outside gene matches: 6. The CDR3 length is 17 residues. Germline lookup yields CDR1 LGHDT and CDR2 YNNKEL (reference sequence). CDR3 protein: CASRRGQGFSGANVLTF. CDR3 nucleotide sequence: TGTGCCAGCAGAAGGGGACAGGGGTTTTCTGGGGCCAACGTCCTGACTTTC.

The rearrangement joins TRBV28 to TRBJ1-1, with D possibly TRBD1 on 6 matching bases. Trimming cost V 5 bases and J 0 bases, with 13 bases left between them. The CDR3 runs 15 residues. CDR1 is MDHEN and CDR2 is SYDVKM in the germline V gene. The CDR3 spells CASSAPRGMNTEAFF. Written as DNA, the CDR3 is TGTGCCAGCAGTGCACCCAGGGGAATGAACACTGAAGCTTTCTTT.

The rearrangement uses TRBV15 and TRBJ1-5, with 8 bases aligning to TRBD1. Germline values: CDR1 LNHNV, CDR2 YYDKDF (reference sequence). The CDR3 is made up of 15 amino acids. Germline trimming cut 1 base from V and 7 bases from J; bases unmatched to any gene: 6. The DNA of the CDR3 is TGTGCCACCAGCAGAGGGACAGGGTCGGAGCAGCCCCAGCATTTT. Translating gives CATSRGTGSEQPQHF.

The chain links TRBV3-1 to TRBJ2-7, with 11 nucleotides matching TRBD1. The CDR3 spans 14 residues. The germline V gene encodes CDR1 LGHDT and CDR2 YNNKEL (reference sequence). The V segment lost 0 bases and the J segment 9 bases; nucleotides outside the gene matches: 4. CDR3 protein: CASSQEDRGPVQYF. The CDR3, as DNA: TGTGCCAGCAGCCAAGAGGACAGGGGGCCCGTGCAGTACTTC.

The chain couples TRBV4-1 to TRBJ2-5; D remains unclear. Trimming stripped 1 base from V and 5 bases from J, with 8 bases between. CDR3 length: 13 residues. Germline V gene sequence: CDR1 MGHRA, CDR2 YSYEKL. The CDR3 DNA sequence: TGCGCCAGCAGCCAAGGGCGATCCGAGACCCAGTACTTC. This translates into CASSQGRSETQYF.